This TCR beta chain was captured by sequencing in a study of shared clonotypes between healthy human individuals. Study outcomes and limitations: Relative to clonotypes present in all four donors, those not shared had lower generation probabilities.

In regard to this clone: The antigen is unknown.

A deep-level run was used for the assay. The table came from immunoSEQ multiplex PCR; TCRdb's copy has only in-frame clones and leaves some out. This table holds more than 2,000,000 clones, 85% to 95% found once. The germline V gene has CDR1 MDHEN and CDR2 SYDVKM. V was shortened by 8 bases and J by 6 bases, with 14 bases between the two germline ends. The CDR3 is 12 residues long. Sequencing was done on a sample of naive CD4+ T cells sorted from blood. Subset described: CD45RA+ positively selected. The gene calls are TRBV28 and TRBJ2-7; a weak D match, TRBD2 (6 bases). The TCR sequence derives from a man aged 18 to 30 in good health. This chain's CDR3 is CASGGAGIEQYF. The CDR3 nucleotides read TGTGCCAGCGGTGGGGCGGGGATCGAGCAGTACTTC.